This T cell receptor (beta chain) was retrieved from a study of cytotoxic CD8 clonotypes in ibrutinib-treated CLL. Regarding the study as a whole: Clonality rose at ibrutinib response and fell back toward baseline at progression. Age-matched healthy donor levels were exceeded by baseline clonality, which tracked circulating CD8+ T-cell counts. Lymph node repertoires were not studied, and sampling times were unmatched.

In germline, CDR1 is SGHNT, CDR2 YYREEE (reference sequence). Deletions cut 4 bases from V and 0 bases from J, with 14 bases between. CDR3 length: 16 residues. T cells were sequenced at a targeted depth of 1 in 200,000 to 1 in 1 million. TCRdb's copy holds only in-frame clones and misses some; the assay was immunoSEQ multiplex PCR. The sample holds more than 110,000 clones, 80% seen once. On this clone: As yet, its antigen is unknown.

Specimen: PBMCs, collected after 36 months of ibrutinib treatment. This sequence originates from a human donor with chronic lymphocytic leukemia. The rearrangement uses TRBV5-4 and TRBJ2-1; no clear D gene. The CDR3 spells CASSPRPQSSYNEQFF. The CDR3 DNA reads as TGTGCCAGCAGCCCGCGACCCCAGAGCTCCTACAATGAGCAGTTCTTC.